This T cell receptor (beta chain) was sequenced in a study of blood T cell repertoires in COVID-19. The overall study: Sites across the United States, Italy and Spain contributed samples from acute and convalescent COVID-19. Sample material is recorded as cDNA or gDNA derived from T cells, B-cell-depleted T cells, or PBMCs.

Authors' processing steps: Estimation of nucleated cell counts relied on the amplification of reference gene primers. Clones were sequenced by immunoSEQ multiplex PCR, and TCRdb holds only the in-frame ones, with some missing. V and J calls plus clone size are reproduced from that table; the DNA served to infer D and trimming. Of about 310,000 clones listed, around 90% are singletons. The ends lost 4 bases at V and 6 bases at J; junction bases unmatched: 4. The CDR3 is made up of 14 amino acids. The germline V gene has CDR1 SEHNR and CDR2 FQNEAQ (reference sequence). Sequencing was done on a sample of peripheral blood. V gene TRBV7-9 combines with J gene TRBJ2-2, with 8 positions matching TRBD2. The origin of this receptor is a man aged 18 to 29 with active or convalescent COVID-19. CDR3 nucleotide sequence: TGTGCCAGCAGCTCTCGGGGGGGGCCCGGGGAGCTGTTTTTT. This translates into CASSSRGGPGELFF.